Presented here are 5 T cell receptor beta chains from one specimen sequenced in a study of blood T cell repertoires in COVID-19. The repertoire was sequenced with immunoSEQ multiplex PCR; TCRdb's copy has only in-frame clones and lacks some. Found here are about 69,000 clones, just under 80% of them singletons; the top ten hold 45% to 60%. The sequencing input was peripheral blood. These receptors were taken from a human donor in a cohort sampled during active COVID-19.

This chain connects TRBV6-5 to TRBJ2-1; D is possibly TRBD2 (5 bases). The germline V and J ends were trimmed by 7 bases and 6 bases, with 10 bases remaining between them. Per the germline V gene, CDR1 is MNHEY and CDR2 is SVGAGI. The CDR3 is 12 amino acids. CDR3 in amino acids: CASNRGGNEQFF. CDR3 DNA: TGTGCCAGCAATCGAGGAGGCAATGAGCAGTTCTTC.

The gene calls are TRBV5-1 and TRBJ1-4, with 7 bases identical to TRBD1. CDR1 and CDR2 (germline): SGHRS, YFSETQ. This CDR3 contains 13 residues. V lost 3 bases to trimming and J lost 8 bases; unmatched junction nucleotides: 4. DNA for the CDR3: TGCGCCAGCAGCTCGACAGGGATCGAAAAACTGTTTTTT. Translation gives CASSSTGIEKLFF.

The chain employs TRBV14 and TRBJ2-1; D call uncertain. V dropped 3 bases and J dropped 4 bases, with 10 bases sitting between them. The CDR3 has 14 residues. Germline lookup yields CDR1 SGHDN and CDR2 FVKESK. CDR3 nucleotides: TGTGCCAGCAGCCACGTCCTCGGGTACAATGAGCAGTTCTTC. It is translated as CASSHVLGYNEQFF.

The chain recombines TRBV5-6 with TRBJ2-7, with TRBD1 identical over 7 bases. The CDR3 sequence is 15 residues long. Trimming removed 6 bases from V and 7 bases from J; junction bases left unmatched: 16. The germline gives CDR1 SGHDT, CDR2 YYEEEE. The CDR3 is CASTPRVQGLREQYF. The CDR3, as DNA: TGTGCCAGCACCCCCCGGGTACAGGGGTTGAGGGAGCAGTACTTC.

This clone appeared a few times. The identical CDR3 is also encoded by other nucleotide sequences in the sample. The V gene is TRBV7-2, the J gene TRBJ1-4; 9 positions match TRBD1. The germline V gene encodes CDR1 SGHTA and CDR2 FQGNSA. This CDR3 is 15 amino acids long. V was clipped by 3 bases and J by 3 bases; unmatched bases: 2. The DNA for the CDR3 is TGTGCCAGCAGCTTGGACAGGGGAGCTAATGAAAAACTGTTTTTT. This sequence encodes CASSLDRGANEKLFF.